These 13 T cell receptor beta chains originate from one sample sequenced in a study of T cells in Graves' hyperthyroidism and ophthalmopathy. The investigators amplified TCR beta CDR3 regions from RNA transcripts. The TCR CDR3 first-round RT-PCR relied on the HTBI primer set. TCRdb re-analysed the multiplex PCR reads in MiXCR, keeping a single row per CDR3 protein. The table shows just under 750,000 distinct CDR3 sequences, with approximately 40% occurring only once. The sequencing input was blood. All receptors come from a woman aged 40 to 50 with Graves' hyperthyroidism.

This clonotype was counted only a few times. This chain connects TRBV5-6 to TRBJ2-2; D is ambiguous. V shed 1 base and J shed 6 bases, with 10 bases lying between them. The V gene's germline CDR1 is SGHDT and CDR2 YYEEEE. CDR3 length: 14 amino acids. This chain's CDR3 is CASSLPQAAGELFF. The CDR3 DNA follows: TGTGCCAGCAGCTTGCCCCAGGCGGCCGGGGAGCTGTTTTTT.

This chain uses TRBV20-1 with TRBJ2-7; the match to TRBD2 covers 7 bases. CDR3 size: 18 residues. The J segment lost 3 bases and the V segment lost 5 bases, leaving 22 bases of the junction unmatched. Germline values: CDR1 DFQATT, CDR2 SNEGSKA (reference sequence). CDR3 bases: TGCAGTGCTGCGGCGGGGGTTAGCGGGTTTTTCTCAGGCTACGAGCAGTACTTC. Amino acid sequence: CSAAAGVSGFFSGYEQYF.

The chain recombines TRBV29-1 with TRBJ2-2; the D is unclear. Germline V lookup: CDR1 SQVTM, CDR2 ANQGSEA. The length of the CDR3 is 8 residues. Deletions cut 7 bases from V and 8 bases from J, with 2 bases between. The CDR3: CSAGELFF. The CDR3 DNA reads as TGCAGCGCTGGGGAGCTGTTTTTT.

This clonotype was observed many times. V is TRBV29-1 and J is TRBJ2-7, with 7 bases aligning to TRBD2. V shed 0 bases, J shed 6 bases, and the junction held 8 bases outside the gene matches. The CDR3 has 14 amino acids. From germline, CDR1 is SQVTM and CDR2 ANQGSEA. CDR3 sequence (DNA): TGCAGCGTTGAAGATCGGGGAGGGAAGGGCGAGCAGTACTTC. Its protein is CSVEDRGGKGEQYF.

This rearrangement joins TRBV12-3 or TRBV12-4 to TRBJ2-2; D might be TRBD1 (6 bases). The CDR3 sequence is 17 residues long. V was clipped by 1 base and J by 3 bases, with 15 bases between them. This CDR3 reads CASSLGPWDTYTGELFF. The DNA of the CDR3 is TGTGCCAGCAGTTTAGGGCCCTGGGACACCTACACCGGGGAGCTGTTTTTT.

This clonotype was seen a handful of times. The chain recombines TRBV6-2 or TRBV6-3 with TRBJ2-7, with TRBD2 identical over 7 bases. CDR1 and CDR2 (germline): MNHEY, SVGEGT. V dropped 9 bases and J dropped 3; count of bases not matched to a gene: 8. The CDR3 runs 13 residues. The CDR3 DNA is TGTGCCAGTACCGGGACTACTCGCTACGAGCAGTACTTC. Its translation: CASTGTTRYEQYF.

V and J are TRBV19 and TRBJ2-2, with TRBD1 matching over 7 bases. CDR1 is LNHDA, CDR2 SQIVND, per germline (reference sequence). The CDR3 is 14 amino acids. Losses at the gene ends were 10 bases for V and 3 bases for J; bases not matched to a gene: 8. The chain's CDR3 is CATNRDSYTGELFF. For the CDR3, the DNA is TGTGCCACCAACCGGGACAGTTACACCGGGGAGCTGTTTTTT.

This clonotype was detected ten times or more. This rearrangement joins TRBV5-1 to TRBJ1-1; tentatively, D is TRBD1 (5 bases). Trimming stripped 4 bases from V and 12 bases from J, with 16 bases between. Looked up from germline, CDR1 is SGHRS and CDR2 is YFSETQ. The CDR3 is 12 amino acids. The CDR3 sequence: CASSGDGKRPFF. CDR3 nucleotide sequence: TGCGCCAGCAGCGGGGACGGGAAGAGGCCTTTCTTT.

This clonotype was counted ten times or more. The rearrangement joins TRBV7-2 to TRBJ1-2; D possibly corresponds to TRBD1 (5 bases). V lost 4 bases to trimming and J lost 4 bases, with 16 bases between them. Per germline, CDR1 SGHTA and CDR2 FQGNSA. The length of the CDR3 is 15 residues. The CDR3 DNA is TGTGCCAGCAGCTCTGGGGGGGTTCAGGCCTATGGCTACACCTTC. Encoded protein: CASSSGGVQAYGYTF.

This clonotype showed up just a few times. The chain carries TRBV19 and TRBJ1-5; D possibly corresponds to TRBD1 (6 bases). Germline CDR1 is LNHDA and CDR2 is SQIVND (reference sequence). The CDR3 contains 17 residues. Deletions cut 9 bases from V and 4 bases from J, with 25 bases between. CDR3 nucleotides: TGTGCCAGCTCACCCCTGGCCCAGGGGTTACCGAATCAGCCCCAGCATTTT. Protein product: CASSPLAQGLPNQPQHF.

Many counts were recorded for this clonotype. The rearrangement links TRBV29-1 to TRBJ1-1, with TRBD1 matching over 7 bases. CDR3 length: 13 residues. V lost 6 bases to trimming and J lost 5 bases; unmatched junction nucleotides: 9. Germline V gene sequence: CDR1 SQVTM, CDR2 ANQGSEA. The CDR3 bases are TGCAGCGTGGAGAGACAGGGTTGGACTGAAGCTTTCTTT. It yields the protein CSVERQGWTEAFF.

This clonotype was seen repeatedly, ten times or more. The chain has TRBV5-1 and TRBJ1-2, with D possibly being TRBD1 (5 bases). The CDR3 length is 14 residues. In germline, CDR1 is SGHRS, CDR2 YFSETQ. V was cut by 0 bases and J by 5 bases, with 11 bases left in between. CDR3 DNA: TGCGCCAGCAGCTTGGGCCAGGGCCTTTATGGCTACACCTTC. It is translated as CASSLGQGLYGYTF.

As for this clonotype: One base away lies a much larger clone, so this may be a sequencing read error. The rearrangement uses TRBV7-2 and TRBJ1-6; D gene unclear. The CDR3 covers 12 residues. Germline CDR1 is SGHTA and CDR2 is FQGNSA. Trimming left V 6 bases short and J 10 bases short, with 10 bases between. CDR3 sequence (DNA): TGTGCCAGCAGTACCGACGGGTCACCCCTCCACTTT. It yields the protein CASSTDGSPLHF.